This T cell receptor beta chain was sequenced in a study of T cell repertoires in cytomegalovirus infection. Study findings and constraints: Based on cumulative public TCR beta family frequency, carriers of CMV plus the relevant HLA were identified.

This clonotype was seen ten or more times. Antigen specificity is unknown. J gave up 2 bases and V 1 base, and 2 bases lay outside the gene matches. CDR1 is SGHVS and CDR2 is FNYEAQ in the germline V gene. This CDR3 is 16 amino acids long. TCRdb called the reads again in MiXCR, with one record for every CDR3 protein. Of fewer than 300,000 distinct CDR3 sequences in the sample, about 26% were seen once. Source material: PBMCs. The chain is built from TRBV7-6 and TRBJ2-1; 10 bases fit TRBD2. This receptor was obtained from a human donor in good health (CMV status not recorded). Some clones in this sample may be carry-over from other donors' samples. CDR3 sequence: CASSLVSGRAYNEQFF. The CDR3 region has the DNA TGTGCCAGCAGCTTAGTCAGCGGGAGGGCCTACAATGAGCAGTTCTTC.